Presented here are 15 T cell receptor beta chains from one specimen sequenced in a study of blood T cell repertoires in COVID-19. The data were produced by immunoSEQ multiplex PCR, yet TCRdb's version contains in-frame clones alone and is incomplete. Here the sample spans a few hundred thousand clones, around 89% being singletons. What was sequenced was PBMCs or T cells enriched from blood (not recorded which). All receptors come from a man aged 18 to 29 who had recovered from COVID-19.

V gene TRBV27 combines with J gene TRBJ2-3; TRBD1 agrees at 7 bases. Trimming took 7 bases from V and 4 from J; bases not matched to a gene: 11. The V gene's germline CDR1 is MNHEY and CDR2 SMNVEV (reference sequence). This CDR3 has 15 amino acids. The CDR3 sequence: CASNTYRGSADTQYF. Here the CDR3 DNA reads TGTGCCAGCAATACATACAGGGGAAGCGCAGATACGCAGTATTTT.

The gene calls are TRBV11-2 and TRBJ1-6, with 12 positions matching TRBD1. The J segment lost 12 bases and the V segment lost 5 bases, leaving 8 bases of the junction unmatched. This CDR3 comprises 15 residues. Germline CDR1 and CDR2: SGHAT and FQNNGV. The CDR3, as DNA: TGTGCCAGCAGCCCCTGGGACAGGGGGCTGGGACCCCTCCACTTT. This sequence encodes CASSPWDRGLGPLHF.

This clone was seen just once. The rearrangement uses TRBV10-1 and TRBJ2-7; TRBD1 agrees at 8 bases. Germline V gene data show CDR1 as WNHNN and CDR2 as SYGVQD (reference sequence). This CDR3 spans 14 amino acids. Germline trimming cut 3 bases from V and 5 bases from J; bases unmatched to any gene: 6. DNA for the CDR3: TGCGCCAGCAGTGACGGACAGGGAGGTCACGAGCAGTACTTC. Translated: CASSDGQGGHEQYF.

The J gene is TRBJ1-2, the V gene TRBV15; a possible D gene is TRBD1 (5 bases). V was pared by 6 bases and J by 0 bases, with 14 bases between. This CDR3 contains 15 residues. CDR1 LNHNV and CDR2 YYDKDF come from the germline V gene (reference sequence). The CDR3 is CATSSRTGPNYGYTF. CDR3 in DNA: TGTGCCACCAGTTCGAGAACAGGACCTAACTATGGCTACACCTTC. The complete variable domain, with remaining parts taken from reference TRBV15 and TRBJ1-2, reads DAMVIQNPRYQVTQFGKPVTLSCSQTLNHNVMYWYQQKSSQAPKLLFHYYDKDFNNEADTPDNFQSRRPNTSFCFLDIRSPGLGDTAMYLCATSSRTGPNYGYTFGSGTRLTVV.

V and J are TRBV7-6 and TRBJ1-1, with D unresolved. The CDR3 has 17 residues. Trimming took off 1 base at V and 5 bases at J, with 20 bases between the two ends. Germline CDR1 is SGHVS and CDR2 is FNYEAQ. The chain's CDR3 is CASSLVFGREVGTEAFF. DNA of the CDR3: TGTGCCAGCAGCTTAGTTTTTGGGCGGGAAGTTGGGACTGAAGCTTTCTTT.

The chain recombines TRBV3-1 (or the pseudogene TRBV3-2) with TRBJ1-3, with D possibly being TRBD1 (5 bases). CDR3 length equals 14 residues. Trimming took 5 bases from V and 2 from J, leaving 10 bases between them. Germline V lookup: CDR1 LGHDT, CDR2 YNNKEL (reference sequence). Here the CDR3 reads CASSGGTAGNTIYF. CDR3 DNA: TGTGCCAGCAGCGGAGGGACTGCTGGAAACACCATATATTTT.

The CDR3 region is CASSGTYSGANVLTF. The CDR3 bases are TGTGCCAGCTCGGGGACTTACTCTGGGGCCAACGTCCTGACTTTC. The chain has TRBV6-5 and TRBJ2-6, with D maybe TRBD2 (6 bases). V lost 8 bases and J 0 bases, leaving 11 bases between the germline ends. Per germline, CDR1 MNHEY and CDR2 SVGAGI. The CDR3 length is 15 residues.

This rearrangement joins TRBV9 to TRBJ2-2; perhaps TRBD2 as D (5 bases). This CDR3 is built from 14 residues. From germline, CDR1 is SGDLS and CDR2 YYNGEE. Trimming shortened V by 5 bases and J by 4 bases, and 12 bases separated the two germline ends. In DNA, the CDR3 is TGTGCCAGCAGTGCCCCGAGGGCCACCGGGGAGCTGTTTTTT. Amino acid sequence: CASSAPRATGELFF. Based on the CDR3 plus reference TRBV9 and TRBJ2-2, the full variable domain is DSGVTQTPKHLITATGQRVTLRCSPRSGDLSVYWYQQSLDQGLQFLIQYYNGEERAKGNILERFSAQQFPDLHSELNLSSLELGDSALYFCASSAPRATGELFFGEGSRLTVL.

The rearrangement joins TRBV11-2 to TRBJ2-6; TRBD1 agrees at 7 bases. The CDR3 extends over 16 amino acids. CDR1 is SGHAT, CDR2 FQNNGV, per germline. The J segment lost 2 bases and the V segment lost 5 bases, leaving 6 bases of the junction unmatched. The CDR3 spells CASSLMTGTGANVLTF. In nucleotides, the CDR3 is TGTGCCAGCAGCCTCATGACAGGGACTGGGGCCAACGTCCTGACTTTC.

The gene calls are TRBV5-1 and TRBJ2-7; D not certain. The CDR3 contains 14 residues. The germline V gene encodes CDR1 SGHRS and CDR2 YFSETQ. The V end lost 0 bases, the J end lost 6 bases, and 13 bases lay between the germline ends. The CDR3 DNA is TGCGCCAGCAGCTTGGCCCCTGGAGTTGGCGAGCAGTACTTC. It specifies CASSLAPGVGEQYF.

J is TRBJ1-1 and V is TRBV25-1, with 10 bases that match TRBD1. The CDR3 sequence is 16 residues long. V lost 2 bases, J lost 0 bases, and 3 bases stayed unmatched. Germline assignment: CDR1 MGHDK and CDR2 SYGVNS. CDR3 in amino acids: CASSEHDRGLNTEAFF. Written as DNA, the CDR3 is TGTGCCAGCAGTGAACATGACAGGGGGCTGAACACTGAAGCTTTCTTT.

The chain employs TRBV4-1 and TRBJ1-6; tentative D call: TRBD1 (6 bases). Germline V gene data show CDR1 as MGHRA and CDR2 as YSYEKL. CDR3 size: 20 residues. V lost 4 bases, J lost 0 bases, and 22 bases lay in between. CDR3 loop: CASSRNFPGTLSSYNSPLHF. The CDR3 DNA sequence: TGCGCCAGCAGCCGCAATTTTCCCGGGACATTGAGCTCCTATAATTCACCCCTCCACTTT.

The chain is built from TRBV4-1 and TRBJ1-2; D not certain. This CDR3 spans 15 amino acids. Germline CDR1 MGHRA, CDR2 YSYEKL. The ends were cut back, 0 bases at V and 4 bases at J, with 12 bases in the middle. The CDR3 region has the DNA TGCGCCAGCAGCCAAGATCCAGGCGCTCCCTATGGCTACACCTTC. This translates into CASSQDPGAPYGYTF.

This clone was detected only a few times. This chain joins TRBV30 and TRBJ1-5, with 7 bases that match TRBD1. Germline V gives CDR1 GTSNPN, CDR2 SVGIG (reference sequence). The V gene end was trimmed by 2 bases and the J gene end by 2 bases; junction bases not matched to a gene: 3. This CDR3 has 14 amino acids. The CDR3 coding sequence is TGTGCCTGGAGTAACGGACAGGGCAATCAGCCCCAGCATTTT. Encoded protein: CAWSNGQGNQPQHF. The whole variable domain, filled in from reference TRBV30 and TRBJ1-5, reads SQTIHQWPATLVQPVGSPLSLECTVEGTSNPNLYWYRQAAGRGLQLLFYSVGIGQISSEVPQNLSASRPQDRQFILSSKKLLLSDSGFYLCAWSNGQGNQPQHFGDGTRLSIL.

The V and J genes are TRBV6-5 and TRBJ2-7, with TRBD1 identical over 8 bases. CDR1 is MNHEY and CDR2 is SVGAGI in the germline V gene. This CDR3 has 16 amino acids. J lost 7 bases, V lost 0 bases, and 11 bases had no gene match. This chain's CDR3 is CASSYSWRQGAREQYF. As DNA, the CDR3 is TGTGCCAGCAGTTACTCGTGGAGGCAGGGGGCTCGAGAGCAGTACTTC.